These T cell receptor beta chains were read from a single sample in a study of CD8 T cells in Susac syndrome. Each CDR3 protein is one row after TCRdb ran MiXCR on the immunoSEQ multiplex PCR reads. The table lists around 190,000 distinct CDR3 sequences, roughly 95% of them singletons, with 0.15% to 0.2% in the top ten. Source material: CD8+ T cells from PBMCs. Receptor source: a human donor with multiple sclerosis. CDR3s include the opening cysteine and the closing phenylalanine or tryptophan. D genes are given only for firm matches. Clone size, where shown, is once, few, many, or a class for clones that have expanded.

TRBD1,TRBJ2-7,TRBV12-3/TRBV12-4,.,TGTGCCAGCAGTGCGGACAGGGTTCACGAGCAGTACTTC,CASSADRVHEQYF
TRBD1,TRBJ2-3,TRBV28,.,TGTGCCAGCAGTTTAACGGACAGGGGTGGAGATACGCAGTATTTT,CASSLTDRGGDTQYF
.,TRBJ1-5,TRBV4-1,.,TGCGCCAGCAGCCCCCTCTGGATACTCAATCAGCCCCAGCATTTT,CASSPLWILNQPQHF
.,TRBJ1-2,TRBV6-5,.,TGTGCCAGCAGTCCTGTACAGGGACGCTATGGCTACACCTTC,CASSPVQGRYGYTF
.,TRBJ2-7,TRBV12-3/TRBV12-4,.,TGTGCCAGCAGTTTAGATTACAACGAGCAGTACTTC,CASSLDYNEQYF
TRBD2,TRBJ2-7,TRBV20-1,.,TGCAGTGCCCAACTGGGACTAGCGGGAGATGAGCAGTACTTC,CSAQLGLAGDEQYF
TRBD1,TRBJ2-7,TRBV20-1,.,TGCAGTGCTAGGGGACAGGAGAGTGGCGAGCAGTACTTC,CSARGQESGEQYF
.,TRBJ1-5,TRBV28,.,TGTGCCAGCAGTTTCCGTGCAAACTATCAGCCCCAGCATTTT,CASSFRANYQPQHF
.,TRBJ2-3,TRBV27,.,TGTGCCAGCAGTAACCCCCCAAGCGTGGGAACAGATACGCAGTATTTT,CASSNPPSVGTDTQYF
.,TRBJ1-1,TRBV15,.,TGTGCCACCAGCAGTCCACAAGAAAACACTGAAGCTTTCTTT,CATSSPQENTEAFF
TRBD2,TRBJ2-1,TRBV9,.,TGTGCCAGCAGCGCACTAGCGGGAGAGAATGAGCAGTTCTTC,CASSALAGENEQFF
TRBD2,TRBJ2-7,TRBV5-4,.,TGTGCCAGCAGTCCCACTAGCGGGAGCTCCTACGAGCAGTACTTC,CASSPTSGSSYEQYF
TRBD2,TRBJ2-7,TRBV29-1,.,TGCAGCGTTGCCCGCCCCGGGGGGGGCATAGGGGACGAGCAGTACTTC,CSVARPGGGIGDEQYF
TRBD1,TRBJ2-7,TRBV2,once,TGTGCCAGCAGTGAGTACAGGGGATACGAGCAGTACTTC,CASSEYRGYEQYF
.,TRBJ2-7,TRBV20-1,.,TGCAGTGCTAGCCGACTATTTTGGGCCCGAAACAACTACGAGCAGTACTTC,CSASRLFWARNNYEQYF
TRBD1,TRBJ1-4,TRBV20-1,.,TGCAGTGCCCTTCACAGGGGTCCGCATGAAAAACTGTTTTTT,CSALHRGPHEKLFF
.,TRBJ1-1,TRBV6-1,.,TGTGCCAGCAGCAGGGCCCCTGAAGCTTTCTTT,CASSRAPEAFF
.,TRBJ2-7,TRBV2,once,TGTGCCAGCCACAACTACGAGCAGTACTTC,CASHNYEQYF
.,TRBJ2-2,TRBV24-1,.,TGTGCCACCAGTGGGATTATTCCGCCCGGGGAGCTGTTTTTT,CATSGIIPPGELFF
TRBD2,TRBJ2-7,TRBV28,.,TGTGCCAGCATCCCTAGCGGGAGGGCCGACGAGCAGTACTTC,CASIPSGRADEQYF
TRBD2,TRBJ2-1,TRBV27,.,TGTGCCAGCAGTTTTAGCGGGAGGGCAGGTCATGAGCAGTTCTTC,CASSFSGRAGHEQFF
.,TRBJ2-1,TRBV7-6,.,TGTGCCAGCAGCCCCGCCCCTTACAATGAGCAGTTCTTC,CASSPAPYNEQFF
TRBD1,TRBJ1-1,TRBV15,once,TGTGCCACCAGCAGAGCTACAGGGGCCTGGGACACTGAAGCTTTCTTT,CATSRATGAWDTEAFF
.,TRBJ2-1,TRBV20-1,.,TGCAGTGCTAGGTCTGAGAGCTCCTACAATGAGCAGTTCTTC,CSARSESSYNEQFF
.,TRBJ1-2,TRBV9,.,TGTGCCAGCAGCCCCAACACCTTC,CASSPNTF
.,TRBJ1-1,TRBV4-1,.,TGCGCCAGCAGCGCAACCCACGGGGTACACACTGAAGCTTTCTTT,CASSATHGVHTEAFF
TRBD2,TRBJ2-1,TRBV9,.,TGTGCCAGCGGCGGGGGGTTGCAGTTCTTC,CASGGGLQFF
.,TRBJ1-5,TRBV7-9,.,TGTGCCAGCAGCTTAATTGGGGATCAGCCCCAGCATTTT,CASSLIGDQPQHF
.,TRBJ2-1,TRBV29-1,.,TGCAGCGTTGAAGGGGGGGTTGAAGGGGCTTACAATGAGCAGTTCTTC,CSVEGGVEGAYNEQFF